The 9 T cell receptor beta chains below come from one sample, sequenced in a study of blood T cells in healthy people across ages. A second PCR of 7 to 11 cycles used a sample-barcoded 5' primer and a J-beta primer mix. TCRdb re-called the 5' RACE reads through MiXCR, storing one row per CDR3 protein. This sample has hundreds of thousands of distinct CDR3 sequences, with just over 55% found just once. Sequenced input: blood. All receptors come from a man aged 40-49 years in good health.

There are a few counts of this clonotype. This rearrangement joins TRBV4-3 to TRBJ1-5, with D hard to call. Germline lookup yields CDR1 LGHNA and CDR2 YSLEER. V was shortened by 3 bases and J by 3 bases, with 6 bases between the two germline ends. This CDR3 has 13 residues. The CDR3 DNA reads as TGCGCCAGCAGCCAGGAGTACAATCAGCCCCAGCATTTT. It encodes CASSQEYNQPQHF.

The sample holds one count of this clonotype. The chain combines TRBV20-1 with TRBJ2-1, with TRBD2 matching 7 bases. The end of the DNA is better explained by TRBJ2-7, so the J call may be wrong. Germline assignment: CDR1 DFQATT and CDR2 SNEGSKA (reference sequence). CDR3 length equals 14 residues. The CDR3: CSARGEGVIYEQYF. The CDR3 DNA reads TGCAGTGCTAGAGGGGAGGGTGTAATCTACGAGCAGTACTTC.

The J gene is TRBJ2-5, the V gene TRBV9, with D unresolved. The CDR3 runs 13 residues. Germline lookup yields CDR1 SGDLS and CDR2 YYNGEE. Trimming removed 3 bases at V and 5 bases at J, with 11 bases between. The CDR3 loop is CASSGSPFETQYF. The CDR3 nucleotides read TGTGCCAGCAGCGGGTCACCGTTCGAGACCCAGTACTTC.

V usage is TRBV2 and J usage is TRBJ2-4; D call uncertain. The length of the CDR3 is 13 residues. V was clipped by 4 bases and J by 8 bases, with 12 bases between them. From germline, CDR1 is SNHLY and CDR2 FYNNEI. For the CDR3, the DNA is TGTGCCAGCAGTGTAGAACGTGTAGACATTCAGTACTTC. Translation: CASSVERVDIQYF.

This clonotype has more than one count but fewer than ten. This chain links TRBV7-2 with TRBJ1-1; 9 positions agree with TRBD1. The CDR3 length is 14 residues. The trim removed 5 bases at V and 3 bases at J, leaving 4 bases unmatched. Germline V lookup: CDR1 SGHTA, CDR2 FQGNSA. The CDR3 sequence is CASSTQGADTEAFF. The CDR3 DNA reads TGTGCCAGCAGCACACAGGGGGCGGACACTGAAGCTTTCTTT.

There are many counts of this clonotype. The chain has TRBV29-1 and TRBJ2-3; 10 positions match TRBD2. The V segment lost 0 bases and the J segment 2 bases; nucleotides outside the gene matches: 5. Germline V gene sequence: CDR1 SQVTM, CDR2 ANQGSEA. This CDR3 has 16 residues. CDR3 coding DNA: TGCAGCGTTGAAGATCGCAGCGGGGGGGACACAGATACGCAGTATTTT. Translation gives CSVEDRSGGDTDTQYF.

This chain connects TRBV5-1 to TRBJ2-5; 7 bases agree with TRBD2. The junction had 13 bases not matched to a gene; V was cut back by 0 bases and J by 11 bases. Looked up from germline, CDR1 is SGHRS and CDR2 is YFSETQ. This CDR3 spans 15 amino acids. The CDR3 DNA is TGCGCCAGCAGCTTGGCGGCCGGGGGGACGGGTGAGCAGTACTTC. Its protein product is CASSLAAGGTGEQYF.

The CDR3 spells CASSLPGQTIQETQYF. CDR3 bases: TGTGCCAGCAGCCTCCCTGGACAGACGATCCAAGAGACCCAGTACTTC. V usage is TRBV28 and J usage is TRBJ2-5, with D maybe TRBD1 (6 bases). Between the trimmed V and J ends, which lost 6 bases and 1 base, there was a span of 18 bases. In germline, CDR1 is MDHEN, CDR2 SYDVKM. The CDR3 sequence is 16 residues long.

This clonotype turned up a few times. The chain uses TRBV6-6 and TRBJ2-4; perhaps TRBD1 as D (6 bases). The V gene lost 2 bases and the J gene lost 6 bases, with 11 bases spanning the gap. This CDR3 region has 14 residues. Germline CDR1 reads MNHNY; CDR2 reads SVGAGI (reference sequence). CDR3 region: CASSYDETGNIQYF. The CDR3 bases are TGTGCCAGCAGTTACGACGAGACAGGAAACATTCAGTACTTC.